This TCR beta chain was found in a study of cytomegalovirus exposure and HLA in healthy donors. Study at large: One earlier analysis, a look at roughly 170 million T cells, found some 100 million unique TCR beta sequences.

The PCR was carried out with 60 Vbeta primers and 13 Jbeta primers. The protocol was immunoSEQ multiplex PCR, while the TCRdb copy is restricted to in-frame clones and leaves out a portion. The repertoire consists of roughly 80,000 clones, with around 80% occurring once and the leading ten covering 0.8% to 1.1%. Material: PBMCs. This clonotype originated in a male donor in good health and CMV-seronegative.

This CDR3 is CASSLGLAEFYNEQFF. CDR3 in DNA: TGTGCCAGCAGCTTGGGACTAGCGGAATTTTACAATGAGCAGTTCTTC. J is TRBJ2-1 and V is TRBV5-8, with 9 nucleotides matching TRBD2. Germline V CDR1 and CDR2: SGHTS, YDEGEE. Losses at the gene ends were 0 bases for V and 4 bases for J; bases not matched to a gene: 5. There are 16 residues in the CDR3.